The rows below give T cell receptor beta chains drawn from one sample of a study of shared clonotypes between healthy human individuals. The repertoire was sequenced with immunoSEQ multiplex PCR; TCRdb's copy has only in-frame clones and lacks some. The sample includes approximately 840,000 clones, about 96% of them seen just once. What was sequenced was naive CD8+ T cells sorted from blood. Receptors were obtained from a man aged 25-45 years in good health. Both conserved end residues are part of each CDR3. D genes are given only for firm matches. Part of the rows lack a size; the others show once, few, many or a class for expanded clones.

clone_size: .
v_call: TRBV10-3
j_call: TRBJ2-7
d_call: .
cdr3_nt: TGTGCCATCAGTGTTGCAGGGGATAACTACGAGCAGTACTTC
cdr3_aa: CAISVAGDNYEQYF

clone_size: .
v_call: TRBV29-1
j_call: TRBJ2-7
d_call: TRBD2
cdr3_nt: TGCAGCGTTGAAGCCCTAGGAGCGGGACCCTACGAGCAGTACTTC
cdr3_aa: CSVEALGAGPYEQYF

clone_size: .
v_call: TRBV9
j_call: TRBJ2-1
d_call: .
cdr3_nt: TGTGCCAGCAGCGTTTCAGATTACAATGAGCAGTTCTTC
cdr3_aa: CASSVSDYNEQFF

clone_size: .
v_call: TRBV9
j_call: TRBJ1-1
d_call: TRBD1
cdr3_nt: TGTGCCAGCAGCGCGGGACAGGGCCAAGCTTTCTTT
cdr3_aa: CASSAGQGQAFF

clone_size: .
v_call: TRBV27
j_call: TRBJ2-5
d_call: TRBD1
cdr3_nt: TGTGCCAGCGCCCGGGACAGTGGGGAGACCCAGTACTTC
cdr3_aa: CASARDSGETQYF

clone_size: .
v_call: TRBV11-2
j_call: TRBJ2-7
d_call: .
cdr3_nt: TGTGCCAGCAGGGACCCATTCTACGAGCAGTACTTC
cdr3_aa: CASRDPFYEQYF

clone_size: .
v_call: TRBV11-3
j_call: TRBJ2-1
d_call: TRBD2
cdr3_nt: TGTGCCAGCAGCTTAGGCCCCCCTAGCGGGAGGGCACTAGGTGAGCAGTTCTTC
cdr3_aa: CASSLGPPSGRALGEQFF

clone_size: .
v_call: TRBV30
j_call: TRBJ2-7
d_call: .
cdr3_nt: TGTGCCTGGAGTCACAGGACAGACGGGGACTACGAGCAGTACTTC
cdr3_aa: CAWSHRTDGDYEQYF

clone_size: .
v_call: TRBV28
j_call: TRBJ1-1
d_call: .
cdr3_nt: TGTGCCAGCAGTTTAGGGCAGGGTGGGCACACTGAAGCTTTCTTT
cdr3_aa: CASSLGQGGHTEAFF

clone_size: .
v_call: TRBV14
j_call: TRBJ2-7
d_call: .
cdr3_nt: TGTGCCAGCAGCCGCACCGGCGGAACCTACGAGCAGTACTTC
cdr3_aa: CASSRTGGTYEQYF

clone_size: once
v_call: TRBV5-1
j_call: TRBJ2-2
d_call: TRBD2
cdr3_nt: TGCGCCAGCAGCTTGGTTTTGCGGGAGTGGTCCGGGGAGCTGTTTTTT
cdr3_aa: CASSLVLREWSGELFF

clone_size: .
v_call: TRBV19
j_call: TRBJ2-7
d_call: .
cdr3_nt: TGTGCCAGTAGTATCATAGGAACCAACGAGCAGTACTTC
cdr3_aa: CASSIIGTNEQYF

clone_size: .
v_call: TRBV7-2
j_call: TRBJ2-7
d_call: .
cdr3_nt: TGTGCCAGCAGCTCCCGGGACAGGGGACTAGCCGACGGAAACGAGCAGTACTTC
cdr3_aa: CASSSRDRGLADGNEQYF

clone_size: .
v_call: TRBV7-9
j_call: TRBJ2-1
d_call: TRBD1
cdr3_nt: TGTGCCAGCAGCGCGATTGGGGACAGGGTAAGGTACAATGAGCAGTTCTTC
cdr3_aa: CASSAIGDRVRYNEQFF

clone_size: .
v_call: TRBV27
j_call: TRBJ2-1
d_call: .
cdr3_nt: TGTGCCAGCAGTTTAGAGGCTAGCCGCTCTGAGCAGTTCTTC
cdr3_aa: CASSLEASRSEQFF

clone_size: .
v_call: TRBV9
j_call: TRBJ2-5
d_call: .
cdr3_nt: TGTGCCAGCAGCGCCCCCCCCGACCAAGAGACCCAGTACTTC
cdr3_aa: CASSAPPDQETQYF

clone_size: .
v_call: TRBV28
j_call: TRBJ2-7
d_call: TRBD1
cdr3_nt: TGTGCCAGCAGTCAGACAGGGTTCCCCTACGAGCAGTACTTC
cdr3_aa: CASSQTGFPYEQYF

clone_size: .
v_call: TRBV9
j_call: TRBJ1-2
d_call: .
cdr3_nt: TGTGCCAGCAGTTATACGGAGGCCTATGGCTACACCTTC
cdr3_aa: CASSYTEAYGYTF

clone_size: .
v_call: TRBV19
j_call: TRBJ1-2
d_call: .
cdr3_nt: TGTGCCAGTACTCGGGATTCCTATGGCTACACCTTC
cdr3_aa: CASTRDSYGYTF

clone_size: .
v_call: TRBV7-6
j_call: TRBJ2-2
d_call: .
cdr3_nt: TGTGCCAGCAGCTTAGTACGGCAGGACAACACCGGGGAGCTGTTTTTT
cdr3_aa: CASSLVRQDNTGELFF

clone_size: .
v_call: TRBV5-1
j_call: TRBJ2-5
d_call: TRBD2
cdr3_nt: TGCGCCAGCAGCGATAGGACTAGCGGACCACTCCACCAAGAGACCCAGTACTTC
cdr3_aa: CASSDRTSGPLHQETQYF

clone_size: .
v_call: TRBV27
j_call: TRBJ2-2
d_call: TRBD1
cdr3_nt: TGTGCCAGCAGTTTGACAGGGCCGGCCACCGGGGAGCTGTTTTTT
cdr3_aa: CASSLTGPATGELFF

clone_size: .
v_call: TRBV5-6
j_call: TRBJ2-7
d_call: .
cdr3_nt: TGTGCCAGCAGGGCAACAGGCGATATCTCCTACGAGCAGTACTTC
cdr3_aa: CASRATGDISYEQYF

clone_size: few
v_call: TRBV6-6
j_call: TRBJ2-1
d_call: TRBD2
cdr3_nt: TGTGCCAGCAGTTACTCGACTAGCGGGATGCTCAATGAGCAGTTCTTC
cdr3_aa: CASSYSTSGMLNEQFF

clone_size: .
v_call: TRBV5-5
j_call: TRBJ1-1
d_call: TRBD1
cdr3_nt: TGTGCCAGCAGGGCCCCGGGACAGGGGAACACTGAAGCTTTCTTT
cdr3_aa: CASRAPGQGNTEAFF

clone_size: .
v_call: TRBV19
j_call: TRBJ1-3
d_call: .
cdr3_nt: TGTGCCACTCAATCAATAAAGAACTCTGGAAACACCATATATTTT
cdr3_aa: CATQSIKNSGNTIYF

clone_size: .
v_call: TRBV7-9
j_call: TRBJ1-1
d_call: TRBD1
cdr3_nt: TGTGCCAGCAGCACTTCTTGGACAGGGTTGAACACTGAAGCTTTCTTT
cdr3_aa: CASSTSWTGLNTEAFF

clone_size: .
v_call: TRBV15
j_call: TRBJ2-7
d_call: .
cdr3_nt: TGTGCCACCAGTGATATCGCTTCGGGGAGAAAATACGAGCAGTACTTC
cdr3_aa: CATSDIASGRKYEQYF

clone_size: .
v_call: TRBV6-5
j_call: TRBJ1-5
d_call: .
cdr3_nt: TGTGCCAGCAGTTACAAGGCCAATCAGCCCCAGCATTTT
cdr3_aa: CASSYKANQPQHF

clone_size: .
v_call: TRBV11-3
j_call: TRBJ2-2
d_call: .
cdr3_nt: TGTGCCAGCAGCTTAGTTCCCGGGGAGCTGTTTTTT
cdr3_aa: CASSLVPGELFF

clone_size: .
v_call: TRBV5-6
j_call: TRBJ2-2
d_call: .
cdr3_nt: TGTGCCAGCAGTCTTTGGGAAGGGAGTAGAGCCGGGGAGCTGTTTTTT
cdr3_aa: CASSLWEGSRAGELFF

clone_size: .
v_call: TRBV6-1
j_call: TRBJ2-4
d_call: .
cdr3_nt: TGTGCCACCGCCGGAGCCAAAAACATTCAGTACTTC
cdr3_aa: CATAGAKNIQYF

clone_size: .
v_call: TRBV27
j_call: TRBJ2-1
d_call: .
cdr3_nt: TGTGCCAGCGGACGGACAGTTGCTTACAATGAGCAGTTCTTC
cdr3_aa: CASGRTVAYNEQFF

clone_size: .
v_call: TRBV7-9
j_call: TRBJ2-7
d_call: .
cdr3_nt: TGTGCCAGCAGCTTAGTTTACGCGGAGCAGTACTTC
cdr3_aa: CASSLVYAEQYF

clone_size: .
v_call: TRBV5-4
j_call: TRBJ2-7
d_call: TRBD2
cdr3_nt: TGTGCCAGCACCCCGTACCCAAGCGGGAGGAACGAGCAGTACTTC
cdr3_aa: CASTPYPSGRNEQYF

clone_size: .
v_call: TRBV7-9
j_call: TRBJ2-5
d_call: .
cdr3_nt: TGTGCCAGCAGCTTCATCGGGGGCGCCAAAACACAAGAGACCCAGTACTTC
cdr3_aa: CASSFIGGAKTQETQYF

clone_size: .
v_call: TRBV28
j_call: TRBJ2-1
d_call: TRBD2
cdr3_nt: TGTGCCAGCAGTTCACGACGGATAGCGGGTCTATCCTTTGACTCCTACAATGAGCAGTTCTTC
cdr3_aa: CASSSRRIAGLSFDSYNEQFF

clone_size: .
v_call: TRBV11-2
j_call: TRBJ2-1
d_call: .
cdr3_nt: TGTGCCAGCAGACGGGAAATCAACAATGAGCAGTTCTTC
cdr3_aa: CASRREINNEQFF

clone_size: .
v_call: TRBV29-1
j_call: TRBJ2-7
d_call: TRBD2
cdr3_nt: TGCAGCGTTGAAGCCGAGACTAGCGTCTACGAGCAGTACTTC
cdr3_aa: CSVEAETSVYEQYF

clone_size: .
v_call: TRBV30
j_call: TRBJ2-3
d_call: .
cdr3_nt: TGTGCCTGGAGTGGGGGTACAAAAAACACAGATACGCAGTATTTT
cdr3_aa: CAWSGGTKNTDTQYF

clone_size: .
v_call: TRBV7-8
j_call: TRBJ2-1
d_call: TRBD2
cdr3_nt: TGTGCCAGCAGCTTAGGGGGACTAGCGGGACTAGAGCAGTTCTTC
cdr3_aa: CASSLGGLAGLEQFF

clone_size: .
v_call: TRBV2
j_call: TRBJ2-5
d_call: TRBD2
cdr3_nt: TGTGCCAGCAGTGAAGGGACTAGCGGGAAGGAGACCCAGTACTTC
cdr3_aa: CASSEGTSGKETQYF

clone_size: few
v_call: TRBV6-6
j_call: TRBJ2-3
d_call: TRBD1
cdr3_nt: TGTGCCTCCGAAAGCAGGCAGGGGGCTAAGTATTTT
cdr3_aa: CASESRQGAKYF

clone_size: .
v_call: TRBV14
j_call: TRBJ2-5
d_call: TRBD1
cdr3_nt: TGTGCCAGCAGAATGACAGGGGGCGTGGAGACCCAGTACTTC
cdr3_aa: CASRMTGGVETQYF

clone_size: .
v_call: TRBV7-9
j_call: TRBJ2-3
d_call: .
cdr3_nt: TGTGCCAGCAGCTTCTTGGGCGGTGATACGCAGTATTTT
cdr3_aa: CASSFLGGDTQYF

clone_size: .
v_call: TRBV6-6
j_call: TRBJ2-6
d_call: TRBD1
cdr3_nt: TGTGCCAGCTCGGCGGGACAGGGCATTGGGGCCAACGTCCTGACTTTC
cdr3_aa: CASSAGQGIGANVLTF

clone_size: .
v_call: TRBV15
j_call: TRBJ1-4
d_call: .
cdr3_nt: TGTGCCACCAAGGGGGGATACCCGGGTGAAAAACTGTTTTTT
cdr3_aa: CATKGGYPGEKLFF

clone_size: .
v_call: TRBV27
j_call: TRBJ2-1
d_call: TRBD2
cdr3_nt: TGTGCCAGCAGTTTGGAGCGGGATTCCTACAATGAGCAGTTCTTC
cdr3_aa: CASSLERDSYNEQFF

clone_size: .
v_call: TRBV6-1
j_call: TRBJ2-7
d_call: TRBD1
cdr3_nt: TGTGCCAGCAGTGAACTGGGACAGCCCTACGAGCAGTACTTC
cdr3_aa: CASSELGQPYEQYF

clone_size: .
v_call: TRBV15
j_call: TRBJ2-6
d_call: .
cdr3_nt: TGTGCCACCAGCAGAGATTGGACGGGAGCTGCAATTCCTGGGGCCAACGTCCTGACTTTC
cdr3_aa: CATSRDWTGAAIPGANVLTF

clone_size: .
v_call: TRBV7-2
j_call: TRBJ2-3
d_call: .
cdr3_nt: TGTGCCAGCAGCTTAGATCGAGGGGCCACCACAGATACGCAGTATTTT
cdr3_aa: CASSLDRGATTDTQYF